This TCR beta chain was profiled in a study of spatial heterogeneity in lung cancer. Study context: Counts of TCR transcripts in tumor regions correlated strongly with a T cell module score (derived from matched bulk RNA-seq). Study results and limitations: Within tumors, counts of expanded alpha and beta TCRs tracked tumor mutation counts. Tumor T-cell coverage was an estimated 7% or so for alpha and around 13% for beta chains. Of the expanded TCRs, ubiquitous and regional counts tracked the counts of ubiquitous and regional nonsynonymous mutations, respectively.

This clonotype was seen many times. Its antigen is as yet unknown. For a library built for alpha chains, this beta chain is a stray read; little rests on its size. TCRdb used MiXCR to reprocess the 5' RACE reads, holding one entry per CDR3 protein. The table shows thousands of distinct CDR3 sequences, with approximately 14% occurring only once. The time point: sample taken at primary tumor resection. Untreated early-stage non-small cell lung cancer patients, over 55 in total, were the donors. Sequencing was performed on lung tumor tissue, taken at surgery. This clonotype was obtained from a male donor with early-stage non-small cell lung cancer.

The CDR3 reads CASSLGQGKTGANVLTF. The CDR3 coding sequence is TGTGCCAGCAGTTTAGGGCAGGGGAAGACCGGGGCCAACGTCCTGACTTTC. The V call is TRBV12-3 or TRBV12-4, the J call TRBJ2-6, with D tentatively TRBD1 (6 bases). The CDR3 contains 17 residues. V was trimmed by 1 base and J by 4 bases, leaving 14 bases between them.